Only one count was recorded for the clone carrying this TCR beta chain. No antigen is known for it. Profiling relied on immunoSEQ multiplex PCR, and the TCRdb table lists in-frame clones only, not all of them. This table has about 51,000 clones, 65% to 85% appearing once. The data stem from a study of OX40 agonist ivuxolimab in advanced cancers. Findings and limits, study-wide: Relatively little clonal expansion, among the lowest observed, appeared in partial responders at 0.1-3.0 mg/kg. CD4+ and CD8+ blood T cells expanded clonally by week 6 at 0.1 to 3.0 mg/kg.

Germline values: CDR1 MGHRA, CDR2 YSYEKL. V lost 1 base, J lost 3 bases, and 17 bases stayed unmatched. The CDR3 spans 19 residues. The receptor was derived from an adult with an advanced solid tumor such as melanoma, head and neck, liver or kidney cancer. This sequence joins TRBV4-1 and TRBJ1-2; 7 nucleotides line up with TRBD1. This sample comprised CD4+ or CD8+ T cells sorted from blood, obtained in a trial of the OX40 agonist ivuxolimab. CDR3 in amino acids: CASSQASTGTYPGHYGYTF. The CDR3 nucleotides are TGCGCCAGCAGCCAAGCCTCGACAGGGACATACCCGGGGCACTATGGCTACACCTTC.